The 13 T cell receptor beta chains below come from one sample, sequenced in a study of vaccination effects on CD4 cells after COVID-19. For these TCRs, the target antigens are not known. Before sequencing, viral peptide pools were used by the ViraFEST assay to expand antigen-specific CD4+ T cells. Researchers isolated CD4+ T cells once approximately eleven days of culture had elapsed. TCRdb's copy holds only in-frame clones and misses some; the assay was immunoSEQ multiplex PCR. Altogether tens of thousands of clones are present, roughly 76% being singletons, with the ten largest covering about 2.4%. This sample comprised CD4+ T cells from PBMCs cultured with HCoV-229E spike peptides, obtained before COVID-19 vaccination. The receptors derive from a human donor who received a COVID-19 vaccine.

The V and J genes are TRBV5-8 and TRBJ2-7; 9 nucleotides match TRBD2. CDR1 and CDR2 (germline): SGHTS, YDEGEE. Losses at the gene ends were 0 bases for V and 0 bases for J; bases not matched to a gene: 4. The CDR3 has 16 residues. CDR3 in amino acids: CASSLGRRGGSYEQYV. CDR3 bases: TGTGCCAGCAGCTTGGGACGGCGGGGGGGCTCCTACGAGCAGTACGTC.

The chain is built from TRBV10-3 and TRBJ2-5; D uncertain. CDR3 size: 11 residues. The germline gives CDR1 ENHRY, CDR2 SYGVKD. V was cut by 6 bases and J by 2 bases, with 4 bases left in between. This chain's CDR3 is CAIRSQETQYF. Written as DNA, the CDR3 is TGTGCCATCAGGAGTCAAGAGACCCAGTACTTC.

The chain has TRBV28 and TRBJ1-5, with D perhaps TRBD1 (5 bases). CDR1 MDHEN and CDR2 SYDVKM come from the germline V gene. CDR3 size: 14 residues. The V end was cut by 3 bases, the J end by 9 bases, with 15 bases between. CDR3 nucleotide sequence: TGTGCCAGCAGTTTGTTCCGCACCGGGGCGCCCCAGCATTTT. Its protein product is CASSLFRTGAPQHF.

The V call is TRBV19, the J call TRBJ2-5; 14 positions agree with TRBD2. V trimming: 9 bases; J trimming: 5 bases; junction bases outside the gene matches: 5. This CDR3 comprises 14 residues. Germline CDR1 reads LNHDA; CDR2 reads SQIVND (reference sequence). Here the CDR3 reads CASRLAGGPETQYF. DNA for the CDR3: TGTGCCAGCAGACTAGCGGGGGGGCCGGAGACCCAGTACTTC.

This clone was detected only once. The gene calls are TRBV25-1 and TRBJ1-4, with 10 nucleotides matching TRBD1. The germline CDR1 and CDR2 sequences are MGHDK and SYGVNS. The CDR3 loop spans 14 amino acids. V trimming: 7 bases; J trimming: 8 bases; junction bases outside the gene matches: 7. CDR3 nucleotides: TGTGCCAGCAACTCCGGGACAGGGGAGGAAAAACTGTTTTTT. Protein product: CASNSGTGEEKLFF. The full variable domain, completed using reference TRBV25-1 and TRBJ1-4, is EADIYQTPRYLVIGTGKKITLECSQTMGHDKMYWYQQDPGMELHLIHYSYGVNSTEKGDLSSESTVSRIRTEHFPLTLESARPSHTSQYLCASNSGTGEEKLFFGSGTQLSVL.

This rearrangement joins TRBV10-3 to TRBJ2-3; the D gene is possibly TRBD1 (5 bases). Trimming took off 0 bases at V and 2 bases at J, with 6 bases between the two ends. CDR1 is ENHRY and CDR2 is SYGVKD in the germline V gene. The CDR3 runs 14 residues. The CDR3 here is CAISESTDTDTQYF. The CDR3 bases are TGTGCCATCAGTGAGTCGACAGACACAGATACGCAGTATTTT.

The chain has TRBV6-2 or TRBV6-3 and TRBJ2-7, with 7 bases that match TRBD1. V gave up 4 bases and J gave up 0 bases; unmatched junction bases: 6. The CDR3 consists of 15 residues. Germline V CDR1 and CDR2: MNHEY, SVGEGT. CDR3: CASSSSDRVSYEQYV. As DNA, the CDR3 is TGTGCCAGCAGTTCCAGCGACAGGGTCTCCTACGAGCAGTACGTC.

There are a few counts of this clone. The V call is TRBV6-6, the J call TRBJ1-2; D is ambiguous. V was trimmed by 4 bases and J by 7 bases, leaving 16 bases between them. The CDR3 has 14 amino acids. The germline gives CDR1 MNHNY, CDR2 SVGAGI (reference sequence). The CDR3 region has the DNA TGTGCCAGCAGTTCCGAAGACATATCACCTGGCTACACCTTC. As protein: CASSSEDISPGYTF.

This chain connects TRBV7-2 to TRBJ2-7; D may correspond to TRBD1 or TRBD2 (5 bases each). Per germline, CDR1 SGHTA and CDR2 FQGNSA. V was cut by 2 bases and J by 6 bases, with 11 bases left in between. The CDR3 spans 13 residues. CDR3 sequence reads: CASSLRLGVEQYV. The CDR3 nucleotides are TGTGCCAGCAGCTTACGATTGGGGGTCGAGCAGTACGTC.

This chain uses TRBV18 with TRBJ1-6; D perhaps matches TRBD1 (6 bases). Trimming removed 4 bases at V and 8 bases at J, with 12 bases between. CDR3 length: 14 amino acids. CDR1 KGHSH and CDR2 LQKENI come from the germline V gene. The CDR3 spells CASSRSGVDSPLHF. CDR3 nucleotide sequence: TGTGCCAGCTCACGATCAGGGGTAGATTCACCCCTCCACTTT.

The genes are TRBV18 and TRBJ2-7; D ambiguous. V lost 2 bases and J lost 4, with 9 bases in between. The CDR3 contains 13 residues. The germline V gene has CDR1 KGHSH and CDR2 LQKENI. The CDR3 DNA reads as TGTGCCAGCTCACCATACCACGATTACGAGCAGTACGTC. Translation gives CASSPYHDYEQYV.

This chain uses TRBV2 with TRBJ2-5; TRBD1 is a possible D gene (6 bases). The CDR3 totals 15 residues. Germline V lookup: CDR1 SNHLY, CDR2 FYNNEI. The V gene lost 0 bases and the J gene lost 3 bases, with 11 bases spanning the gap. Here the CDR3 DNA reads TGTGCCAGCAGTGAAGCCACAGGGCGAGAAGAGACCCAGTACTTC. This codes for CASSEATGREETQYF.

This clone was counted only a few times. V usage is TRBV5-5 and J usage is TRBJ1-2; D gene unclear. The CDR3 consists of 13 residues. Per germline, CDR1 SGHKS and CDR2 YYEKEE (reference sequence). Trimming shortened V by 1 base and J by 5 bases, and 9 bases separated the two germline ends. CDR3 residues: CASSLLGRYGYTF. Here the CDR3 DNA reads TGTGCCAGCAGCTTGCTCGGGAGGTATGGCTACACCTTC.